This T cell receptor beta chain was identified in a study of T cell repertoires in cytomegalovirus infection. Study as a whole: Recently identified HLA-C-restricted CMV epitopes and well-studied HLA-B-restricted CMV epitopes were used by the study. Study observations and caveats: Pooled public TCR beta family frequency picked out CMV carriers with the relevant HLA.

TCRdb recomputed calls from the reads with MiXCR, one row per CDR3 protein. The sample consists of roughly 220,000 distinct CDR3 sequences, roughly 34% of them appearing once. This CDR3 has 16 amino acids. V dropped 6 bases and J dropped 2 bases, with 21 bases sitting between them. CDR1 and CDR2 (germline): DFQATT, SNEGSKA (reference sequence). This clonotype was counted only a few times. The antigen is not known. V and J are TRBV20-1 and TRBJ2-3; D call uncertain. This sequence was found in a human donor in good health (CMV status not recorded). Some clones in this sample may be carry-over from other donors' samples. The starting material was CD8+ T cells from cultured PBMCs, obtained from culture after CMV antigen stimulation. CDR3 DNA sequence: TGCAGTGCCTTTCCTTGGGTACCAAAACTCACAGATACGCAGTATTTT. It translates to CSAFPWVPKLTDTQYF.